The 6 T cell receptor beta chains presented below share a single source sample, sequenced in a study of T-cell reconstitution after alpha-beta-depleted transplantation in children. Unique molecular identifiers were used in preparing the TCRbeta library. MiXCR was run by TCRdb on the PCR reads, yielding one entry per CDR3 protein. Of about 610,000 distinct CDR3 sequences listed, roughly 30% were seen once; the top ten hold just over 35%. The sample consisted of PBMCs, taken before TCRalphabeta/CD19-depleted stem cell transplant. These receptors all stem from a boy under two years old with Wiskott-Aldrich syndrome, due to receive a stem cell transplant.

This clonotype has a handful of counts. Written as DNA, the CDR3 is TGTGCCAGTAGTGGCCCTAGCGGGAGTAGAGGTGGCACCGGGGAGCTGTTTTTT. This gives the protein CASSGPSGSRGGTGELFF. This chain links TRBV19 with TRBJ2-2; TRBD2 aligns across 10 bases. The CDR3 spans 18 residues. The germline CDR1 and CDR2 sequences are LNHDA and SQIVND (reference sequence). J gave up 4 bases and V 5 bases, and 13 bases lay outside the gene matches.

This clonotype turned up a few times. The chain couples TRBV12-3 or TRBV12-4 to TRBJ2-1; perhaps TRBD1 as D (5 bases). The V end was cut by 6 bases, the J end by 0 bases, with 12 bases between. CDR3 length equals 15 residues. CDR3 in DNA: TGTGCCAGCAGCCGACAGTCAAGCTCCTACAATGAGCAGTTCTTC. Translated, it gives CASSRQSSSYNEQFF.

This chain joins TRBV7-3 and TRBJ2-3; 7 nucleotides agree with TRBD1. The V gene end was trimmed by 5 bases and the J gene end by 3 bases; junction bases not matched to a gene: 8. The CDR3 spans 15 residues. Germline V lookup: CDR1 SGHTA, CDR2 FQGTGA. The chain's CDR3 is CASSQQGIGTDTQYF. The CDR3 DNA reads TGTGCCAGCAGCCAACAGGGGATTGGGACAGATACGCAGTATTTT.

The CDR3 region has the DNA TGTGCCAGCAGCTTAGTGGCTAGCGGAGGCTACGAGCAGTACTTC. This gives the protein CASSLVASGGYEQYF. This rearrangement joins TRBV7-9 to TRBJ2-7, with 7 bases aligning to TRBD2. Looked up from germline, CDR1 is SEHNR and CDR2 is FQNEAQ (reference sequence). The CDR3 covers 15 residues. The trim removed 1 base at V and 3 bases at J, leaving 6 bases unmatched. The variable domain in full, completed from reference TRBV7-9 and TRBJ2-7, reads DTGVSQNPRHKITKRGQNVTFRCDPISEHNRLYWYRQTLGQGPEFLTYFQNEAQLEKSRLLSDRFSAERPKGSFSTLEIQRTEQGDSAMYLCASSLVASGGYEQYFGPGTRLTVT.

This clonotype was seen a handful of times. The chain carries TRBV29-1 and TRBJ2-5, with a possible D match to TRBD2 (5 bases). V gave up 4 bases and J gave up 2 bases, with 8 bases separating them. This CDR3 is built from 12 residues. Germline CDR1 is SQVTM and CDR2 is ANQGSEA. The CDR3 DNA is TGCAGCGTTGTAGCGATACAAGAGACCCAGTACTTC. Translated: CSVVAIQETQYF.

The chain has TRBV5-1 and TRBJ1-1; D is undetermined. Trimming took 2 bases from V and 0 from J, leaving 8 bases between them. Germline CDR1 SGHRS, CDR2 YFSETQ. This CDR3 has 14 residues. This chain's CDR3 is CASSLRALNTEAFF. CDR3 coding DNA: TGCGCCAGCAGCTTAAGGGCCCTGAACACTGAAGCTTTCTTT. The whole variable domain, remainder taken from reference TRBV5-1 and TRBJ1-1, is KAGVTQTPRYLIKTRGQQVTLSCSPISGHRSVSWYQQTPGQGLQFLFEYFSETQRNKGNFPGRFSGRQFSNSRSEMNVSTLELGDSALYLCASSLRALNTEAFFGQGTRLTVV.